The subject of this entry is one TCR beta chain. This entry is derived from a study of blood T cell repertoires in COVID-19. Original data processing: Cell counts per sample came from amplifying reference gene primers. Assay used: immunoSEQ multiplex PCR; TCRdb lists only in-frame clones, some missing. Clone size and V and J calls were adopted from that table, with D and trimming inferred from the DNA. The sample yields approximately 350,000 clones, around 89% seen once. CDR3 length equals 13 residues. V dropped 7 bases and J dropped 3; count of bases not matched to a gene: 4. The germline V gene encodes CDR1 LGHNA and CDR2 YSLEER. Categorization into cohorts depended on clinical history that participants reported.

The receptor was derived from a man between 18 and 35 years old who had recovered from COVID-19. Input material: PBMCs or T cells enriched from blood (not recorded which). The chain carries TRBV4-3 and TRBJ1-1; TRBD1 aligns across 8 bases. CDR3 sequence: CASTTTGDTEAFF. The CDR3 coding sequence is TGCGCCAGCACTACGACAGGGGACACTGAAGCTTTCTTT.